This entry features one TCR beta chain sequence. As yet, its antigen is unknown. Sorted-subset replicate PCRs used around 200 ng DNA, some 31,000 T cell genomes. Only in-frame clones appear in the TCRdb table, and some are missing; sequencing was by immunoSEQ multiplex PCR. The sample contains under 2,000,000 clones, about 95% of which appear only once. V was clipped by 4 bases and J by 2 bases, with 14 bases between them. CDR1 is MNHNY and CDR2 is SVGAGI in the germline V gene (reference sequence). The CDR3 spans 16 residues. These data are taken from a study of shared clonotypes between healthy human individuals. For the study at large: Three plates each covered CD4 naive and memory; CD8 naive two, CD8 memory one.

Notes on the study in general: Generation probabilities were higher for clonotypes shared across all four sorted-subset donors than for unshared ones. Estimated clonotype richness was generally higher in naive than memory subsets.

Terminally differentiated effector memory CD45RA+ cells were left out of the naive CD8 fraction, which was CD45RO-negative and positively selected for CCR7. Sequences were obtained from naive CD8+ T cells sorted from blood. The V call is TRBV6-6, the J call TRBJ2-2, with D perhaps matching TRBD1 (6 bases). The TCR comes from a man between 18 and 35 years old in good health. The CDR3 DNA follows: TGTGCCAGCAGTTCGGACAGTACACTAAACACCGGGGAGCTGTTTTTT. Translating gives CASSSDSTLNTGELFF.